This TCR beta chain is from a study of T cell responses to AZD1222 COVID-19 vaccine. General study results and limits: Scientists sampled the repertoires only once the peak T cell response had passed. A reported finding is that nearly half of spike-specific TCRs target unmutated variant regions.

Data came from immunoSEQ multiplex PCR; TCRdb stores just in-frame clones and leaves some out. The repertoire has some 150,000 clones, 70% to 90% of them found once; the top ten carry roughly 4%. The CDR3 extends over 15 amino acids. Germline trimming cut 6 bases from V and 11 bases from J; bases unmatched to any gene: 12. Germline V lookup: CDR1 MNHEY, CDR2 SVGAGI. As to this clone: Its antigen is currently unknown.

The chain combines TRBV6-5 with TRBJ1-6, with 8 positions matching TRBD1. The sample consisted of peripheral blood, taken 28 days after the second dose of the MenACWY control vaccine. The receptor's source is an adult who received the MenACWY meningococcal vaccine as a control. The DNA for the CDR3 is TGTGCCAGCAGATCCGGGACAGGCCTGGGGGCACCCCTCCACTTT. As protein: CASRSGTGLGAPLHF.